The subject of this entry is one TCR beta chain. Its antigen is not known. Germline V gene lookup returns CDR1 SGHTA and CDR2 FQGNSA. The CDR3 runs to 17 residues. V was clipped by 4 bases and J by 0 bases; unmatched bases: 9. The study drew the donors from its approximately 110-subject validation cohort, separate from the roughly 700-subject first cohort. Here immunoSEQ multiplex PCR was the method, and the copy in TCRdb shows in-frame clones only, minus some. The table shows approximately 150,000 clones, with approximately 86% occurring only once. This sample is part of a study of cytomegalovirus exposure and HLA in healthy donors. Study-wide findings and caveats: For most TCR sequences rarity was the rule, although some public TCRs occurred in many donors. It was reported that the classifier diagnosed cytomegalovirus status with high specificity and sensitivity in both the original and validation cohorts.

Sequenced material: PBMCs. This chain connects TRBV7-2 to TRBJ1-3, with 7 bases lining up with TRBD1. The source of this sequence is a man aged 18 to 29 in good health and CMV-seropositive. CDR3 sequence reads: CASSSTGERTSGNTIYF. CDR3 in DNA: TGTGCCAGCAGCTCTACAGGGGAGAGAACCTCTGGAAACACCATATATTTT.